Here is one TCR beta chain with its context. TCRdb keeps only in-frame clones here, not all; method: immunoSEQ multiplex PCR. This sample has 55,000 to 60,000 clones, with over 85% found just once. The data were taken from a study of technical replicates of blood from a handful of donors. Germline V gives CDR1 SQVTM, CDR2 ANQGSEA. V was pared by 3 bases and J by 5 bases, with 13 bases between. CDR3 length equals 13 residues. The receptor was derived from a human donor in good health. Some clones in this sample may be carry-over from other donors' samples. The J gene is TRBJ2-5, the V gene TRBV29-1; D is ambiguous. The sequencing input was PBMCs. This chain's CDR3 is CSVDILVGETQYF. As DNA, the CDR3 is TGCAGCGTTGACATCCTCGTCGGGGAGACCCAGTACTTC.